This TCR beta chain was retrieved from a study of T cell changes during pregnancy in multiple sclerosis. The CDR3 consists of 14 residues. Unmatched junction bases numbered 4, after V lost 7 bases and J lost 1 base. From germline, CDR1 is SEHNR and CDR2 FQNEAQ (reference sequence). Clones were read by immunoSEQ multiplex PCR, and TCRdb kept only the in-frame ones, dropping some. The sample consists of 90,000 to 120,000 clones, 85% to 95% of them appearing once. The TCR comes from a female donor in good health, enrolled as a control in a pregnancy study. The V gene is TRBV7-9, the J gene TRBJ2-1; 7 nucleotides agree with TRBD2. The material sequenced was peripheral blood, taken in the third trimester of pregnancy. The CDR3 DNA reads TGTGCCAGCAACTGGGGGGGATCCTACAATGAGCAGTTCTTC. Encoded protein: CASNWGGSYNEQFF.